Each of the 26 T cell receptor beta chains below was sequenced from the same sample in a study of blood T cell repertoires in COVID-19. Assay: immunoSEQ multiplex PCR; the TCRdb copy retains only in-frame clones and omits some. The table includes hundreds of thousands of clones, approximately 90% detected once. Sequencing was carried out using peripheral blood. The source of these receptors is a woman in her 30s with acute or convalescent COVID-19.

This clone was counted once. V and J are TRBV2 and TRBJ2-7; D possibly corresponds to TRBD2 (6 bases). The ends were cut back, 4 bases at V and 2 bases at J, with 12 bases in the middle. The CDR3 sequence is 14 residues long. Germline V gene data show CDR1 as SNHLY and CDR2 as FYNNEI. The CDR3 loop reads CASSGGDLTYEQYF. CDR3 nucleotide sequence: TGTGCCAGCAGTGGCGGGGACCTAACCTACGAGCAGTACTTC.

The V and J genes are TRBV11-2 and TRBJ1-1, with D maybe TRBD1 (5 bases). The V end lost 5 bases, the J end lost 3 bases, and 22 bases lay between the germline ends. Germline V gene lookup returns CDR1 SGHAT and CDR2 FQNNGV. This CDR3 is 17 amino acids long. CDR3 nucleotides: TGTGCCAGCAGCATCGACACCTTAAAACCGGGGGACACTGAAGCTTTCTTT. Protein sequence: CASSIDTLKPGDTEAFF.

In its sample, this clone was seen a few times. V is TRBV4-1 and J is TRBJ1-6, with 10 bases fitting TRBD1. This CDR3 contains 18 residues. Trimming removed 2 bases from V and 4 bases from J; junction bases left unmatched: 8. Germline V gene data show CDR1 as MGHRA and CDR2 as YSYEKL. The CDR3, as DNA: TGCGCCAGCAGCCAACCGGGACAGGGGAGCAGATATAATTCACCCCTCCACTTT. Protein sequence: CASSQPGQGSRYNSPLHF.

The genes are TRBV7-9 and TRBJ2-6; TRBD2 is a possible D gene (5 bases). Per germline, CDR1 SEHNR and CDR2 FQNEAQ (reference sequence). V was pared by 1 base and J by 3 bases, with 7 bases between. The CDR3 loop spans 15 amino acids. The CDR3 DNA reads TGTGCCAGCAGCTTAGGAGGGATTGGGGCCAACGTCCTGACTTTC. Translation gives CASSLGGIGANVLTF.

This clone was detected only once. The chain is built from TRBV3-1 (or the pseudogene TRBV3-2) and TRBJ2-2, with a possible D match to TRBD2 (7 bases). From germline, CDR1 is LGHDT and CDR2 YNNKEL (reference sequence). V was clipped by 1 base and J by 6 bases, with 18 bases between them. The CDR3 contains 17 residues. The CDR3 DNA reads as TGTGCCAGCAGCCAAGGTCTCCGGGGGGCTGTCGCCGGGGAGCTGTTTTTT. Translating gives CASSQGLRGAVAGELFF.

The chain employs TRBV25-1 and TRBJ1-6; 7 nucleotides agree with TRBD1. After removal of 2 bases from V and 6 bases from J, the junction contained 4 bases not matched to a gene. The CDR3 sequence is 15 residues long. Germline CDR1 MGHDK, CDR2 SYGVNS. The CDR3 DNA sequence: TGTGCCAGCAGTGAAACCGGGACAGCTAATTCACCCCTCCACTTT. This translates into CASSETGTANSPLHF.

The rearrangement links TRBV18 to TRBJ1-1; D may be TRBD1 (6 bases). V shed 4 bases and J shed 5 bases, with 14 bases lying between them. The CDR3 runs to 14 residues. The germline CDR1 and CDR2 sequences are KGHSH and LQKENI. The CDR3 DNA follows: TGTGCCAGCTCACGGGGGCAGGGCGAGACTGAAGCTTTCTTT. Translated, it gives CASSRGQGETEAFF.

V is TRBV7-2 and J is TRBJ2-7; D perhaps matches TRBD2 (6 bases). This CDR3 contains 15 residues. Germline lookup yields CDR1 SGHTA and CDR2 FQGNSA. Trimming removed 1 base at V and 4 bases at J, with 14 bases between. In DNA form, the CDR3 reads TGTGCCAGCAGCTTAGGCCGACTAGGAGATTACGAGCAGTACTTC. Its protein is CASSLGRLGDYEQYF.

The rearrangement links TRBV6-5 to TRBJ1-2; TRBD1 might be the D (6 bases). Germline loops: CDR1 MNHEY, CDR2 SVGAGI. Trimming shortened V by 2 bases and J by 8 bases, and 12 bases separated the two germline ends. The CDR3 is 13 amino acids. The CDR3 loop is CASSYPDSHGYTF. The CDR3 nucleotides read TGTGCCAGCAGTTACCCGGACAGCCACGGCTACACCTTC.

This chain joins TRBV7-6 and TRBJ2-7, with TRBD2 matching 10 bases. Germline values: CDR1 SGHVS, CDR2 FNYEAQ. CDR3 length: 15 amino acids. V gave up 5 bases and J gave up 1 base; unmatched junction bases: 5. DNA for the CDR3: TGTGCCAGCAGCACCGGACTAGCGGCATCCTACGAGCAGTACTTC. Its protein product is CASSTGLAASYEQYF.

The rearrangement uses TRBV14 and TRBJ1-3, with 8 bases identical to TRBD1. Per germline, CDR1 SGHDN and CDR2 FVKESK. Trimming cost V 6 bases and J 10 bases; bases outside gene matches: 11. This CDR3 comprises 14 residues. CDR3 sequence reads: CASSTTQGAFTIYF. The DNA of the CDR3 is TGTGCCAGCAGTACCACCCAGGGGGCTTTTACCATATATTTT.

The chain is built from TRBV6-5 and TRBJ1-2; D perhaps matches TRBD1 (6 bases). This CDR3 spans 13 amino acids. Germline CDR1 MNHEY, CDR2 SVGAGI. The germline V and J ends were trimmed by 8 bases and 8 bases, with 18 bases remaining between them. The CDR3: CASPTGTNDGYTF. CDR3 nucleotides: TGTGCCAGCCCCACCGGGACAAATGACGGCTACACCTTC.

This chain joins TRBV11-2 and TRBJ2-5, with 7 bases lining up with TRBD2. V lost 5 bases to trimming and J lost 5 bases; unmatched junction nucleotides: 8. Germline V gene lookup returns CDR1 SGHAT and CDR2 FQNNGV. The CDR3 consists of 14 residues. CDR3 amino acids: CASSPTTGGETQYF. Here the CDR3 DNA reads TGTGCCAGCAGCCCCACCACCGGGGGGGAGACCCAGTACTTC.

The DNA of the CDR3 is TGTGCCAGCAGTTTGGACAGGGGGCATCAGCCCCAGCATTTT. This encodes CASSLDRGHQPQHF. The chain joins TRBV28 to TRBJ1-5; 11 bases are a match to TRBD1. The CDR3 is 14 residues long. The V gene's germline CDR1 is MDHEN and CDR2 SYDVKM. V was pared by 3 bases and J by 5 bases, with 0 bases of the junction left unmatched.

This chain's CDR3 is CASSSQETQYF. The CDR3 DNA reads TGTGCCAGCAGTTCGCAGGAGACCCAGTACTTC. The chain carries TRBV28 and TRBJ2-5, with unresolved D. V was cut by 4 bases and J by 5 bases, with 5 bases left in between. CDR3 length: 11 amino acids. The germline V gene has CDR1 MDHEN and CDR2 SYDVKM. Variable domain in full (rest from reference TRBV28 and TRBJ2-5): DVKVTQSSRYLVKRTGEKVFLECVQDMDHENMFWYRQDPGLGLRLIYFSYDVKMKEKGDIPEGYSVSREKKERFSLILESASTNQTSMYLCASSSQETQYFGPGTRLLVL.

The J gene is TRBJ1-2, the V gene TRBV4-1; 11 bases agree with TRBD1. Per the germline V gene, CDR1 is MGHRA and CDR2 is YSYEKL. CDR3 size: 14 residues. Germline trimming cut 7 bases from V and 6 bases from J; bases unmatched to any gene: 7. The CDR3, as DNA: TGCGCCAGCACCTCGGACAGGGGGCTTCATGGCTACACCTTC. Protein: CASTSDRGLHGYTF.

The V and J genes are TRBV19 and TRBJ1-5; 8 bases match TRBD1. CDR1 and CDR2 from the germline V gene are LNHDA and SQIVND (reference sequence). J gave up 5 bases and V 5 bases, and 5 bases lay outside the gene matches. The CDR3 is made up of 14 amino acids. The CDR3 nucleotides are TGTGCCAGTAGTGAAGACAGGGGACATCAGCCCCAGCATTTT. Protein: CASSEDRGHQPQHF.

Written as DNA, the CDR3 is TGTGCCAGCAGTTATTCGGGACAGGGGGCGTCCTACGAGCAGTACTTC. Translation gives CASSYSGQGASYEQYF. The genes are TRBV6-5 and TRBJ2-7; 12 nucleotides agree with TRBD1. CDR1 and CDR2 (germline): MNHEY, SVGAGI. J lost 1 base, V lost 3 bases, and 4 bases had no gene match. This CDR3 contains 16 residues.

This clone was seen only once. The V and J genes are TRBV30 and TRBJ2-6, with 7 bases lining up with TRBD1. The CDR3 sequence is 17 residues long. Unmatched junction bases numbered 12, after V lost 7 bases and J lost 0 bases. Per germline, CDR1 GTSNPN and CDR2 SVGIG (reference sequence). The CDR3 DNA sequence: TGTGCCTACTCAGGGACAGCGGAAGGCTCTGGGGCCAACGTCCTGACTTTC. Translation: CAYSGTAEGSGANVLTF.

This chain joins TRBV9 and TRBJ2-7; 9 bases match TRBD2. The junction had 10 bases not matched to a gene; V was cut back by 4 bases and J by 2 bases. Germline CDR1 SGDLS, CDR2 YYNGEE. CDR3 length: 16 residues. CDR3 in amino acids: CASSSSSGGPTYEQYF. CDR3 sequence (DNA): TGTGCCAGCAGCTCATCAAGCGGGGGGCCCACCTACGAGCAGTACTTC.

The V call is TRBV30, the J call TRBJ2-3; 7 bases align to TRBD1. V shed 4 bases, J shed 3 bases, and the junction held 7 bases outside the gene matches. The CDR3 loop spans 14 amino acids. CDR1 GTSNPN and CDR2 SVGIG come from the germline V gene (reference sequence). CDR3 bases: TGTGCCTGGAACGCCGACAGGGTAACAGATACGCAGTATTTT. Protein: CAWNADRVTDTQYF.

CDR3 region: CASSSDRGINEKLFF. CDR3 DNA: TGTGCCAGCAGCTCGGACAGGGGAATTAATGAAAAACTGTTTTTT. The J gene is TRBJ1-4, the V gene TRBV5-6, with 9 bases that match TRBD1. The CDR3 is 15 amino acids. Per the germline V gene, CDR1 is SGHDT and CDR2 is YYEEEE. The V and J ends lost 3 bases and 4 bases, in that order; junction bases with no gene match: 4.

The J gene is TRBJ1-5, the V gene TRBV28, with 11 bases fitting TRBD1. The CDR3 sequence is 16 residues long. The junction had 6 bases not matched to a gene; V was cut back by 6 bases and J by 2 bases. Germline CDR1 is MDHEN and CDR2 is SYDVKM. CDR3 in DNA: TGTGCCAGCAGGTCTGGACAGGGGGCCGGCAATCAGCCCCAGCATTTT. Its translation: CASRSGQGAGNQPQHF.

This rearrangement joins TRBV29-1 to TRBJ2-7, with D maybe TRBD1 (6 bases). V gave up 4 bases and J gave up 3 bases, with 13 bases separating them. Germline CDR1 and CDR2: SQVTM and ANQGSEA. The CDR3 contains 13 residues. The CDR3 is CSVVEGHSYEQYF. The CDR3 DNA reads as TGCAGCGTTGTTGAGGGACATAGCTACGAGCAGTACTTC.

The CDR3 nucleotides read TGTGCCAGCAGCTTAAATCGACTAGCGGGGTTGAATGAGCAGTTCTTC. This gives the protein CASSLNRLAGLNEQFF. The chain employs TRBV11-2 and TRBJ2-1; 11 nucleotides line up with TRBD2. The CDR3 consists of 16 residues. Germline V gene sequence: CDR1 SGHAT, CDR2 FQNNGV. J was trimmed by 7 bases and V by 2 bases; bases with no gene match: 7.

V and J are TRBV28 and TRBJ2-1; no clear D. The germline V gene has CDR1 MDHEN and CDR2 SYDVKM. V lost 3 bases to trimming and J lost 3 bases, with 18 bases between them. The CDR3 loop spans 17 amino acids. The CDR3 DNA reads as TGTGCCAGCAGTTTCTCAACCAAGACACCATACTACAATGAGCAGTTCTTC. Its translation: CASSFSTKTPYYNEQFF.